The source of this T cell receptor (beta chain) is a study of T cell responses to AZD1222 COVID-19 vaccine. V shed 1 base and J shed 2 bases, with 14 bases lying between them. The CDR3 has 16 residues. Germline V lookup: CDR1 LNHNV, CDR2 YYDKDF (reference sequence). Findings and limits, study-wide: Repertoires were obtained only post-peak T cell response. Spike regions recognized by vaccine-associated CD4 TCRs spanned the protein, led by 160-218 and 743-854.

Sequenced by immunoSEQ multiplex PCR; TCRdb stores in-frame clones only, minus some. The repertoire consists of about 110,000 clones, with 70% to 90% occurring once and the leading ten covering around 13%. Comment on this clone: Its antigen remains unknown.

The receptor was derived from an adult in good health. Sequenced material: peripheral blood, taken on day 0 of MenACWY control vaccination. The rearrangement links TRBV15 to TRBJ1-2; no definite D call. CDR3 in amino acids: CATSRGSGGQNYGYTF. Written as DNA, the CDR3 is TGTGCCACCAGCAGAGGTTCCGGTGGCCAAAACTATGGCTACACCTTC.